Listed here are 23 T cell receptor beta chains from one sample, sequenced in a study of technical replicates of blood from several donors. Repertoires were generated with immunoSEQ multiplex PCR, while TCRdb's copy carries only in-frame clones and drops some. The data contain 98,000 or so clones, 90% to 97% of them seen just once; the ten biggest clones take up over 0.2%. The sequenced sample was T cells isolated from PBMCs. Receptors were obtained from a human donor in good health.

The chain has TRBV5-6 and TRBJ2-1; D perhaps matches TRBD2 (6 bases). V shed 2 bases and J shed 4 bases, with 10 bases lying between them. This CDR3 comprises 14 residues. The germline CDR1 and CDR2 sequences are SGHDT and YYEEEE. CDR3 amino acids: CASSFVAAYNEQFF. The CDR3 DNA follows: TGTGCCAGCAGCTTTGTAGCGGCGTACAATGAGCAGTTCTTC.

The chain links TRBV4-2 to TRBJ1-5, with 7 bases fitting TRBD1. CDR1 and CDR2 (germline): LGHNA, YNFKEQ. Losses at the gene ends were 0 bases for V and 4 bases for J; bases not matched to a gene: 15. The CDR3 loop spans 19 amino acids. Written as DNA, the CDR3 is TGTGCCAGCAGCCAAGATGCGACAAACCTTGGGACAGTGAATCAGCCCCAGCATTTT. Its translation: CASSQDATNLGTVNQPQHF.

The chain carries TRBV27 and TRBJ2-1; D is unresolved. Trimming pared 3 bases from V and 2 bases from J, leaving 11 bases between. Per germline, CDR1 MNHEY and CDR2 SMNVEV (reference sequence). The length of the CDR3 is 15 residues. CDR3 in amino acids: CASSLTAAAYNEQFF. The CDR3 coding sequence is TGTGCCAGCAGTTTGACCGCGGCCGCCTACAATGAGCAGTTCTTC.

This sequence joins TRBV28 and TRBJ2-1, with D possibly being TRBD1 (6 bases). V lost 4 bases and J 2 bases, leaving 15 bases between the germline ends. CDR3 size: 16 residues. The germline CDR1 and CDR2 sequences are MDHEN and SYDVKM. The CDR3 nucleotides read TGTGCCAGCAGTTCTATCACAGGGATCCCCTACAATGAGCAGTTCTTC. Translating it yields CASSSITGIPYNEQFF. The whole variable domain, filled in from reference TRBV28 and TRBJ2-1, reads DVKVTQSSRYLVKRTGEKVFLECVQDMDHENMFWYRQDPGLGLRLIYFSYDVKMKEKGDIPEGYSVSREKKERFSLILESASTNQTSMYLCASSSITGIPYNEQFFGPGTRLTVL.

This clone has just one count. The genes are TRBV6-1 and TRBJ1-2; D perhaps matches TRBD1 (5 bases). Trimming left V 7 bases short and J 2 bases short, with 11 bases between. CDR1 MNHNS and CDR2 SASEGT come from the germline V gene. The CDR3 is 13 residues long. The CDR3 DNA reads TGTGCCAGCACCTTGACAGAAAACTATGGCTACACCTTC. The encoded protein is CASTLTENYGYTF.

The chain uses TRBV4-1 and TRBJ1-1; D is unclear. CDR3 length equals 13 residues. The ends were cut back, 1 base at V and 1 base at J, with 4 bases in the middle. In germline, CDR1 is MGHRA, CDR2 YSYEKL. CDR3 bases: TGCGCCAGCAGCCAAGTGCGGAACACTGAAGCTTTCTTT. It specifies CASSQVRNTEAFF.

The chain combines TRBV2 with TRBJ1-1; possibly TRBD1 for D (6 bases). The germline gives CDR1 SNHLY, CDR2 FYNNEI. V was cut by 6 bases and J by 3 bases, with 11 bases left in between. This CDR3 has 13 amino acids. CDR3: CASRLTGYTEAFF. CDR3 sequence (DNA): TGTGCCAGCAGACTGACAGGTTACACTGAAGCTTTCTTT.

This clone was counted between two and nine times. The chain employs TRBV7-9 and TRBJ2-2; TRBD2 might be the D (6 bases). Between the trimmed V and J ends, which lost 7 bases and 3 bases, there was a span of 15 bases. The CDR3 spans 15 residues. Per germline, CDR1 SEHNR and CDR2 FQNEAQ (reference sequence). CDR3 DNA sequence: TGTGCCAGCACTCCCAGGGAGGTTGACACCGGGGAGCTGTTTTTT. This encodes CASTPREVDTGELFF.

The chain carries TRBV4-1 and TRBJ2-1; 8 nucleotides align to TRBD2. V gave up 4 bases and J gave up 8 bases; unmatched junction bases: 10. This CDR3 has 15 residues. CDR1 is MGHRA and CDR2 is YSYEKL in the germline V gene. In DNA, the CDR3 is TGCGCCAGCAGCCGGACTAGCCACGGATGGGATGAGCAGTTCTTC. It encodes CASSRTSHGWDEQFF.

This clone is a singleton in its sample. The V and J genes are TRBV27 and TRBJ1-2; tentatively, D is TRBD1 (6 bases). Germline lookup yields CDR1 MNHEY and CDR2 SMNVEV (reference sequence). V lost 1 base to trimming and J lost 6 bases, with 18 bases between them. The CDR3 extends over 16 amino acids. In DNA form, the CDR3 reads TGTGCCAGCAGTTTATTAGCCGAGACAGGCCTGAATGGCTACACCTTC. This sequence encodes CASSLLAETGLNGYTF.

This rearrangement joins TRBV29-1 to TRBJ2-7, with 9 bases fitting TRBD2. This CDR3 region has 12 residues. The germline V gene encodes CDR1 SQVTM and CDR2 ANQGSEA. The V gene end was trimmed by 4 bases and the J gene end by 6 bases; junction bases not matched to a gene: 4. CDR3 in DNA: TGCAGCGTTGGCCCTAGCGGGGTCGAGCAGTACTTC. Translation gives CSVGPSGVEQYF.

J is TRBJ2-7 and V is TRBV29-1; 11 bases match TRBD2. The ends lost 6 bases at V and 4 bases at J; junction bases unmatched: 2. Germline values: CDR1 SQVTM, CDR2 ANQGSEA. The CDR3 sequence is 12 residues long. As DNA, the CDR3 is TGCAGCGTACTAGCGGGAGTATACGAGCAGTACTTC. This translates into CSVLAGVYEQYF.

The chain recombines TRBV2 with TRBJ1-3; tentatively, D is TRBD1 (6 bases). V was pared by 7 bases and J by 0 bases, with 13 bases between. The V gene's germline CDR1 is SNHLY and CDR2 FYNNEI. This CDR3 is built from 15 residues. The CDR3 DNA is TGTGCCAGCATAAACAGGGTTTTCTCTGGAAACACCATATATTTT. Protein product: CASINRVFSGNTIYF.

This chain uses TRBV9 with TRBJ2-4; 7 nucleotides agree with TRBD1. Germline assignment: CDR1 SGDLS and CDR2 YYNGEE. J was trimmed by 0 bases and V by 8 bases; bases with no gene match: 14. This CDR3 is built from 17 residues. CDR3 in DNA: TGTGCCAGGCGGTTGCCTTCAGGGGGATCAGCCAAAAACATTCAGTACTTC. This sequence encodes CARRLPSGGSAKNIQYF.

The chain has TRBV5-1 and TRBJ2-7, with D perhaps matching TRBD2 (6 bases). Germline CDR1 and CDR2: SGHRS and YFSETQ. Trimming cost V 4 bases and J 7 bases, with 15 bases left between them. CDR3 length equals 13 residues. In nucleotides, the CDR3 is TGCGCCAGCAGCGGGGACTCGCCGGGGGAGCAGTACTTC. The encoded protein is CASSGDSPGEQYF.

The chain uses TRBV11-2 and TRBJ2-7; D is perhaps TRBD1 (5 bases). CDR1 SGHAT and CDR2 FQNNGV come from the germline V gene. The CDR3 is 15 amino acids. V was shortened by 1 base and J by 0 bases, with 10 bases between the two germline ends. CDR3 in amino acids: CASSLAPQGSYEQYF. CDR3 DNA: TGTGCCAGCAGCTTAGCTCCGCAGGGCTCCTACGAGCAGTACTTC.

The chain carries TRBV4-1 and TRBJ2-3, with D tentatively TRBD2 (6 bases). V shed 6 bases and J shed 2 bases, with 9 bases lying between them. Germline V lookup: CDR1 MGHRA, CDR2 YSYEKL. The CDR3 totals 13 residues. The CDR3: CASRGLVTDTQYF. As DNA, the CDR3 is TGCGCCAGCAGGGGACTTGTCACAGATACGCAGTATTTT.

The rearrangement joins TRBV6-1 to TRBJ1-2; D not certain. Deletions cut 2 bases from V and 4 bases from J, with 11 bases between. Germline assignment: CDR1 MNHNS and CDR2 SASEGT. The CDR3 runs to 14 residues. The CDR3 bases are TGTGCCAGCAGTGAACTCGCGCTTGGCTATGGCTACACCTTC. Residues: CASSELALGYGYTF.

This chain links TRBV5-5 with TRBJ2-7; 9 nucleotides align to TRBD1. V shed 5 bases, J shed 3 bases, and the junction held 9 bases outside the gene matches. The CDR3 totals 15 residues. Germline values: CDR1 SGHKS, CDR2 YYEKEE (reference sequence). The CDR3 nucleotides are TGTGCCAGCAGGACCTCGCCGGGACAGGGCTACGAGCAGTACTTC. Protein: CASRTSPGQGYEQYF.

The chain has TRBV7-3 and TRBJ2-1; 8 nucleotides agree with TRBD1. Germline V gene lookup returns CDR1 SGHTA and CDR2 FQGTGA. The CDR3 contains 13 residues. With V trimmed by 7 bases and J by 5 bases, 4 bases remained unmatched. This CDR3 reads CASTVDRDNEQFF. DNA for the CDR3: TGTGCCAGCACCGTGGACAGGGACAATGAGCAGTTCTTC.

The genes are TRBV30 and TRBJ1-2; 10 nucleotides line up with TRBD1. The germline V gene has CDR1 GTSNPN and CDR2 SVGIG (reference sequence). The CDR3 extends over 15 amino acids. V was clipped by 5 bases and J by 7 bases; unmatched bases: 13. In DNA, the CDR3 is TGTGCCTGGTTACGCGGCTGGGACAGGGGAGCTGGCTACACCTTC. This encodes CAWLRGWDRGAGYTF.

The chain joins TRBV28 to TRBJ2-3; 10 nucleotides align to TRBD2. J gave up 6 bases and V 5 bases, and 8 bases lay outside the gene matches. Germline loops: CDR1 MDHEN, CDR2 SYDVKM. This CDR3 is built from 15 residues. The CDR3 region has the DNA TGTGCCAGCAGTAACCTAGCGGGAGTGGGGGATACGCAGTATTTT. Translation gives CASSNLAGVGDTQYF.

CDR3: CASSWGTSGPEQYF. The CDR3 DNA sequence: TGTGCCAGCAGTTGGGGGACTAGCGGACCCGAGCAGTACTTC. V usage is TRBV6-5 and J usage is TRBJ2-7, with 11 bases fitting TRBD2. With V trimmed by 4 bases and J by 6 bases, 5 bases remained unmatched. Germline V CDR1 and CDR2: MNHEY, SVGAGI. The CDR3 consists of 14 residues.